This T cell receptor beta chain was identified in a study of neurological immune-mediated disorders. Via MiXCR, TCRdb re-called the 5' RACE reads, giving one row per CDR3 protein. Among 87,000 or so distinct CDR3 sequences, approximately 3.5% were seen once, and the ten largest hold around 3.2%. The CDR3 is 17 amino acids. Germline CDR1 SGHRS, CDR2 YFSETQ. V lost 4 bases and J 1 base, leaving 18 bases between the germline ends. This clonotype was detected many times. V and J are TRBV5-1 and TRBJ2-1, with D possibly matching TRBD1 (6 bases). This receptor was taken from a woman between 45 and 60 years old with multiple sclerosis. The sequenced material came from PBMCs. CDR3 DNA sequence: TGCGCCAGCAGCCTCTTCGTACAGGGAAGGTCCTACAATGAGCAGTTCTTC. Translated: CASSLFVQGRSYNEQFF.